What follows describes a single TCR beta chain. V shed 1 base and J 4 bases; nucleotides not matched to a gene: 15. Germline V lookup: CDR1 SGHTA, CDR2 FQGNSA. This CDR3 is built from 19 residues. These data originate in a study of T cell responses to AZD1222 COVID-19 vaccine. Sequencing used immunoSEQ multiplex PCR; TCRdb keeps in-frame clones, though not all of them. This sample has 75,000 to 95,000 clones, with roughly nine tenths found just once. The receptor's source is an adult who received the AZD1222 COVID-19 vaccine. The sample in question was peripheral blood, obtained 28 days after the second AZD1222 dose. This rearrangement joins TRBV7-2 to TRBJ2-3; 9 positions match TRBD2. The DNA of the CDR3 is TGTGCCAGCAGCTTAGACCCGCTGGGGGCGGGGGGGCGTCCAGATACGCAGTATTTT. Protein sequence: CASSLDPLGAGGRPDTQYF.